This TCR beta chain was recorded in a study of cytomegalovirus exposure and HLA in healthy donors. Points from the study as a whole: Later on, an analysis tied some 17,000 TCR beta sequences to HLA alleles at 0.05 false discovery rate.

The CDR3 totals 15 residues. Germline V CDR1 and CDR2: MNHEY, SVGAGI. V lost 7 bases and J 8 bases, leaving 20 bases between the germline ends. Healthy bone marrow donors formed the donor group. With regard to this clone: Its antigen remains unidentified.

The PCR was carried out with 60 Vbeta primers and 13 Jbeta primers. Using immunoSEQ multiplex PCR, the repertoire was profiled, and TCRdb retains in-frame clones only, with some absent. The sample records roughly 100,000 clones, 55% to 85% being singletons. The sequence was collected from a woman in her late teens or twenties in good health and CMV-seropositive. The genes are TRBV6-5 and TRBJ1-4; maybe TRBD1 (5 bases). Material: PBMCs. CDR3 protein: CASTHSGGRGEKLFF. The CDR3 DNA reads TGTGCCAGCACCCACTCGGGGGGTCGGGGGGAAAAACTGTTTTTT.